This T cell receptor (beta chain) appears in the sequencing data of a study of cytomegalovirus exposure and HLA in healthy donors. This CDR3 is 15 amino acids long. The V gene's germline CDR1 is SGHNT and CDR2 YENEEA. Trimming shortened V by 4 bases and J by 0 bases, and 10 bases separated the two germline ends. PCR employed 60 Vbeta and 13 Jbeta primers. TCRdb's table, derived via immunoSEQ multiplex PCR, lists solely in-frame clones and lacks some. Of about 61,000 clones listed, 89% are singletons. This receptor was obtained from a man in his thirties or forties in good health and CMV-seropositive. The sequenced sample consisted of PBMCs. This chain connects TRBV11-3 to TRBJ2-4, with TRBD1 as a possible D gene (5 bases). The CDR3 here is CASSSTALAKNIQYF. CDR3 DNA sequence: TGTGCCAGCAGCTCGACAGCGCTAGCCAAAAACATTCAGTACTTC.